This passage covers 22 T cell receptor beta chains from one sample sequenced in a study of CD8+CD57+ T cells in acquired aplastic anemia. Both TCR beta VDJ combination and CDR3 sequence profiling were carried out. Genomic DNA was the template for this profiling. TCRdb re-analysed the reads in MiXCR, keeping a single row per CDR3 protein. The profile shows approximately 190,000 distinct CDR3 sequences, around 45% of them singletons. CD8+CD57+ cell expansion, shown by flow cytometry, had occurred in the patients selected for sequencing. Sequencing was carried out using sorted CD4+, CD8+, or CD8+CD57+ T cells (not recorded which) from PBMCs. The receptor set was obtained from a human donor with aplastic anemia.

This chain connects TRBV7-9 to TRBJ2-5; tentatively, D is TRBD1 or TRBD2 (5 bases each). The ends were cut back, 1 base at V and 2 bases at J, with 11 bases in the middle. This CDR3 has 15 residues. CDR1 and CDR2 from the germline V gene are SEHNR and FQNEAQ (reference sequence). This CDR3 is CASSLGSREQETQYF. The CDR3 coding sequence is TGTGCCAGCAGCTTAGGTAGCAGGGAGCAAGAGACCCAGTACTTC.

The chain links TRBV29-1 to TRBJ1-2, with 9 bases matching TRBD1. The CDR3 has 14 residues. Per the germline V gene, CDR1 is SQVTM and CDR2 is ANQGSEA. The V and J ends lost 6 bases and 2 bases, in that order; junction bases with no gene match: 7. In nucleotides, the CDR3 is TGCAGCGTATCGACCGGGACAGGGAACTATGGCTACACCTTC. Translating gives CSVSTGTGNYGYTF.

This clonotype was detected a few times. V gene TRBV10-3 combines with J gene TRBJ2-7; possible D gene TRBD1, 6 bases. Trimming left V 10 bases short and J 2 bases short, with 12 bases between. Germline CDR1 reads ENHRY; CDR2 reads SYGVKD. CDR3 length: 12 residues. The CDR3 DNA is TGTGCCACAAGGACAGCAACCTACGAGCAGTACTTC. Protein sequence: CATRTATYEQYF.

In regard to this clonotype: Sequence at one end of the junction differs from germline and may be a read error. The chain couples TRBV10-3 to TRBJ1-1, with D tentatively TRBD1 (6 bases). The V gene's germline CDR1 is ENHRY and CDR2 SYGVKD. This CDR3 is 15 amino acids long. CDR3 sequence reads: CAISERGRDTTEAFF. The CDR3 bases are TGTGCCATCAGTGAAAGGGGCAGGGACACCACTGAAGCCTTCTTT.

V usage is TRBV20-1 and J usage is TRBJ2-3, with D possibly being TRBD2 (5 bases). V was shortened by 5 bases and J by 2 bases, with 8 bases between the two germline ends. This CDR3 is built from 12 residues. Germline V CDR1 and CDR2: DFQATT, SNEGSKA (reference sequence). CDR3 loop: CSAGGATDTQYF. CDR3 sequence (DNA): TGCAGTGCTGGAGGTGCCACAGATACGCAGTATTTT.

This clonotype has ten or more counts. The chain is built from TRBV19 and TRBJ2-2; 7 bases agree with TRBD1. Germline CDR1 and CDR2: LNHDA and SQIVND (reference sequence). Trimming removed 2 bases from V and 4 bases from J; junction bases left unmatched: 4. The CDR3 length is 15 residues. The CDR3 sequence is CASSILTGSTGELFF. DNA of the CDR3: TGTGCCAGTAGTATACTGACAGGGAGCACCGGGGAGCTGTTTTTT.

This clonotype appeared once. The chain uses TRBV24-1 and TRBJ2-7; 9 nucleotides align to TRBD2. This CDR3 contains 15 residues. Per the germline V gene, CDR1 is KGHDR and CDR2 is SFDVKD. The J segment lost 4 bases and the V segment lost 4 bases, leaving 7 bases of the junction unmatched. The CDR3 bases are TGTGCCACCAGTGACACAACTAGCGGGTCTTACGAGCAGTACTTC. Translation gives CATSDTTSGSYEQYF.

This chain links TRBV9 with TRBJ2-1; TRBD2 agrees at 8 bases. The CDR3 length is 17 residues. V trimming: 0 bases; J trimming: 2 bases; junction bases outside the gene matches: 7. The germline V gene encodes CDR1 SGDLS and CDR2 YYNGEE. In DNA, the CDR3 is TGTGCCAGCAGCGTAGGTGGCGGGGGGCCGCCCTACAATGAGCAGTTCTTC. Translation: CASSVGGGGPPYNEQFF.

On this clonotype: This likely comes from a read error, as the CDR3 has no conserved phenylalanine or tryptophan at its end. The chain recombines TRBV11-2 with TRBJ2-2, with D uncertain. The ends were cut back, 1 base at V and 4 bases at J, with 7 bases in the middle. In germline, CDR1 is SGHAT, CDR2 FQNNGV. This CDR3 has 14 residues. The chain's CDR3 is CASSLGLPTGELFY. In DNA form, the CDR3 reads TGTGCCAGCAGCTTAGGACTCCCCACCGGGGAGCTGTTTTAT.

This clonotype was seen ten or more times. This sequence joins TRBV2 and TRBJ1-2, with D possibly TRBD1 on 5 matching bases. The germline CDR1 and CDR2 sequences are SNHLY and FYNNEI. Deletions cut 7 bases from V and 2 bases from J, with 14 bases between. CDR3 length equals 14 residues. The CDR3 is CASTQDRQNYGYTF. The CDR3 bases are TGTGCCAGCACCCAAGACCGACAGAACTATGGCTACACCTTC.

The chain has TRBV4-1 and TRBJ2-7; D may be TRBD1 (6 bases). V lost 2 bases and J 4 bases, leaving 12 bases between the germline ends. The CDR3 loop spans 14 amino acids. The germline V gene encodes CDR1 MGHRA and CDR2 YSYEKL. The CDR3 nucleotides read TGCGCCAGCAGCCAATTAACAGGGAAGTACGAGCAGTACTTC. Translating gives CASSQLTGKYEQYF.

This clonotype appeared a few times. The J gene is TRBJ2-7, the V gene TRBV2; 11 nucleotides match TRBD2. Losses at the gene ends were 8 bases for V and 9 bases for J; bases not matched to a gene: 9. The CDR3 loop spans 13 amino acids. Germline V gene data show CDR1 as SNHLY and CDR2 as FYNNEI. In nucleotides, the CDR3 is TGTGCCAGCCGACTAGCGGGGCAACAGAGGCAGTACTTC. This encodes CASRLAGQQRQYF. The full variable domain, with the rest looked up from reference TRBV2 and TRBJ2-7, is EPEVTQTPSHQVTQMGQEVILRCVPISNHLYFYWYRQILGQKVEFLVSFYNNEISEKSEIFDDQFSVERPDGSNFTLKIRSTKLEDSAMYFCASRLAGQQRQYFGPGTRLTVT.

This clonotype showed up many times. The V gene is TRBV5-1, the J gene TRBJ1-1, with 8 bases aligning to TRBD1. The V and J ends lost 1 base and 4 bases, in that order; junction bases with no gene match: 9. The CDR3 is 16 residues long. Germline V CDR1 and CDR2: SGHRS, YFSETQ. CDR3 nucleotides: TGCGCCAGCAGCTTGCAGGGGGCCCACCTTGGCACTGAAGCTTTCTTT. Translating gives CASSLQGAHLGTEAFF. Supplemented by reference TRBV5-1 and TRBJ1-1, the full variable domain reads KAGVTQTPRYLIKTRGQQVTLSCSPISGHRSVSWYQQTPGQGLQFLFEYFSETQRNKGNFPGRFSGRQFSNSRSEMNVSTLELGDSALYLCASSLQGAHLGTEAFFGQGTRLTVV.

The chain links TRBV7-8 to TRBJ2-7; tentatively, D is TRBD1 (6 bases). The germline V and J ends were trimmed by 6 bases and 12 bases, with 21 bases remaining between them. The CDR3 totals 13 residues. Germline V gives CDR1 SGHVS, CDR2 FQNEAQ. The CDR3 loop reads CASSSLQGEAPYF. The DNA of the CDR3 is TGTGCCAGCAGTTCACTACAGGGAGAGGCTCCGTACTTC.

The chain joins TRBV27 to TRBJ1-1; tentative D call: TRBD1 (6 bases). There are 14 residues in the CDR3. The germline gives CDR1 MNHEY, CDR2 SMNVEV (reference sequence). Deletions cut 3 bases from V and 0 bases from J, with 8 bases between. CDR3 nucleotide sequence: TGTGCCAGCAGTTTGGACAGACTGAACACTGAAGCTTTCTTT. Residues: CASSLDRLNTEAFF.

The chain links TRBV7-3 to TRBJ2-3, with 10 bases that match TRBD2. Trimming at V came to 2 bases and at J to 2 bases, leaving 13 bases not matched to a gene. CDR1 and CDR2 (germline): SGHTA, FQGTGA. This CDR3 spans 19 amino acids. The CDR3 DNA sequence: TGTGCCAGCAGCTTAGTCTTAGGGGCACTAGCGGGGTACACAGATACGCAGTATTTT. It translates to CASSLVLGALAGYTDTQYF.

The V gene is TRBV5-6, the J gene TRBJ2-7; 13 bases agree with TRBD2. This CDR3 has 14 amino acids. The trim removed 8 bases at V and 7 bases at J, leaving 9 bases unmatched. Germline values: CDR1 SGHDT, CDR2 YYEEEE. CDR3 sequence reads: CASRGLAGAGEQYF. CDR3 DNA sequence: TGTGCCAGTCGAGGACTAGCGGGGGCTGGTGAGCAGTACTTC.

This clonotype appeared many times. The J gene is TRBJ1-1, the V gene TRBV9; a possible D gene is TRBD1 (6 bases). The V end lost 3 bases, the J end lost 11 bases, and 23 bases lay between the germline ends. The CDR3 runs 15 residues. CDR1 and CDR2 from the germline V gene are SGDLS and YYNGEE. This chain's CDR3 is CASSAAGGGGVKAFF. The CDR3 DNA sequence: TGTGCCAGCAGCGCCGCCGGGGGCGGGGGGGTGAAGGCTTTCTTT. Full variable domain (missing parts from reference TRBV9 and TRBJ1-1): DSGVTQTPKHLITATGQRVTLRCSPRSGDLSVYWYQQSLDQGLQFLIQYYNGEERAKGNILERFSAQQFPDLHSELNLSSLELGDSALYFCASSAAGGGGVKAFFGQGTRLTVV.

Many counts were recorded for this clonotype. The rearrangement links TRBV5-4 to TRBJ2-1, with D tentatively TRBD2 (5 bases). The germline gives CDR1 SGHNT, CDR2 YYREEE (reference sequence). The CDR3 is made up of 18 amino acids. V was cut by 0 bases and J by 1 base, with 17 bases left in between. DNA of the CDR3: TGTGCCAGCAGCTTGGGTATTGCAGCGGTTGGATCCTACAATGAGCAGTTCTTC. Protein: CASSLGIAAVGSYNEQFF.

The chain combines TRBV11-2 with TRBJ2-2, with a tentative D call TRBD2 (5 bases). CDR1 and CDR2 (germline): SGHAT, FQNNGV. V lost 5 bases and J 0 bases, leaving 10 bases between the germline ends. The CDR3 totals 15 residues. CDR3 in DNA: TGTGCCAGCAGCCAACGGGGTTCGAACACCGGGGAGCTGTTTTTT. Residues: CASSQRGSNTGELFF.

The J gene is TRBJ1-2, the V gene TRBV15; 9 nucleotides match TRBD1. V lost 5 bases and J lost 8; bases outside the gene matches: 12. CDR3 length: 15 residues. CDR1 is LNHNV, CDR2 YYDKDF, per germline (reference sequence). CDR3 sequence (DNA): TGTGCCACCAGCGGTACCGGGACAGGGACGTTAGGCTACACCTTC. This encodes CATSGTGTGTLGYTF.

This clonotype was seen many times. The rearrangement links TRBV10-3 to TRBJ1-2; maybe TRBD1 (6 bases). Deletions cut 10 bases from V and 4 bases from J, with 16 bases between. Germline CDR1 reads ENHRY; CDR2 reads SYGVKD. The CDR3 has 13 amino acids. This CDR3 reads CATFKDSLYGYTF. The DNA for the CDR3 is TGTGCCACCTTTAAGGACAGCCTCTATGGCTACACCTTC.